This T cell receptor beta chain emerged from a study of cytomegalovirus exposure and HLA in healthy donors. On this clone: Its target is unknown.

The PCR ran on 60 Vbeta and 13 Jbeta primers. TCRdb's table, derived via immunoSEQ multiplex PCR, lists solely in-frame clones and lacks some. Here the sample spans 100,000 or so clones, 83% being singletons. CDR1 SGHDT and CDR2 YYEEEE come from the germline V gene. Trimming at V came to 1 base and at J to 6 bases, leaving 7 bases not matched to a gene. The CDR3 has 15 residues. Overall study findings and caveats: Relative to equally common others, HLA-associated TCR beta chains showed greater clonal expansion in a later analysis.

The sequenced sample consisted of PBMCs. The genes are TRBV5-6 and TRBJ2-5, with 9 bases fitting TRBD2. The clonotype comes from a man between 18 and 29 years old in good health and CMV-seronegative. The CDR3 loop is CASSLPGLAQQTQYF. The CDR3 DNA follows: TGTGCCAGCAGCTTGCCGGGACTAGCTCAGCAGACCCAGTACTTC.